One T cell receptor (beta chain) is described in this entry. Its binding antigen is unknown. The junction departs from the called germline gene at one end, perhaps through a read error. The cohort comprised more than 550 healthy bone marrow donors. All cohort members were sampled while nominally healthy, although unrecorded immune exposures were likely present. Of the 670 or so cohort members, about 290 had a positive CMV serostatus and just over 350 had a negative one, while no CMV serostatus was recorded for the donor. Every donor gave a peripheral blood sample, and the peripheral blood mononuclear cells from that sample were used for TCR beta sequencing. Genomic DNA was extracted from the blood cell samples with the Qiagen DNeasy Blood Extraction Kit. Library creation used the immunoSEQ multiplex PCR assay. A mixture of 60 forward primers for TCR Vbeta segments and 13 reverse primers for TCR Jbeta segments was used in the multiplex PCR. The CDR3 region of rearranged TCR beta genes was amplified from genomic DNA by a multiplex PCR assay. The Illumina HiSeq System was used to sequence the amplified TCR beta libraries as 87-base-pair reads. For the original study's pipeline: Across the roughly 600 repertoires, a later analysis counted roughly 77 million unique TCR beta chains, some 11 million of which were shared by at least two donors. Raw reads were error-corrected and collapsed into unique sequences with a nearest-neighbor algorithm that merged closely related sequences to remove PCR and sequencing errors. Alignment of CDR3 sequences to IMGT reference sequences was used to assign V, D and J gene segments. For a sequence to be retained, a match of at least six nucleotides was required to both a V gene segment and a J gene segment. A rearrangement counted as productive if the CDR3 had no stop codons and remained in frame with V and J, and every other rearrangement counted as non-productive. CDR3 was defined according to IMGT convention as the region running from the second conserved V-encoded cysteine to the conserved J-encoded phenylalanine. In an earlier analysis of roughly 580 of the donors, sequences lacking an unambiguous match to a single V gene segment were excluded. An earlier analysis of a few hundred of the donors classified V segments as functional when productive rearrangements were above 56.7% and as segregating when the standard deviation between donors was above 5%. A statistical classification framework was built for diagnosing cytomegalovirus status from the catalog of TCR beta chain sequences. In a later analysis, TCR nucleotide sequences were compared against IMGT/GENE-DB human TR gene sequences so that V and J genes could be assigned. The TCRdist pipeline was used in a later analysis to assign CDR3 sequences and most-parsimonious VDJ recombination scenarios. In a later analysis, each TCR beta chain was defined by its CDR3 amino acid sequence together with its V-gene family, and reads lacking a unique V-gene family were excluded. As a way to deal with suspected cross-contamination and a sequencing artifact, a later analysis dropped approximately 590 nucleotide sequences that were highly shared and had low generation probability. In a later analysis, a clonal expansion index was calculated for each public chain from normalized within-repertoire ranks of inferred template counts. A later analysis computed generation probabilities with a VDJ recombination model fitted to out-of-frame rearrangements, and checked the results against IGoR. In a later analysis, hypergeometric tests were used to score TCR-TCR, TCR-HLA and TCR-CMV co-occurrence, with a repertoire-size bias correction applied to TCR pairs. In a later analysis, false discovery rates were estimated by permuting HLA or CMV assignments 20 times. A later analysis grouped co-occurring TCRs with DBSCAN, adding TCRdist sequence similarity when clustering within HLA-allele-positive subsets. For co-occurrence clustering, repertoires with fewer than 30,000 or more than 120,000 public chains were excluded, along with five repertoires with anomalous nucleotide sharing. TCRdb's version of the immuneACCESS table is confined to in-frame rearrangements and falls short of the full clone set. An unresolved V gene accounts for under half of the shortfall where checked; the remainder is of unknown origin. The D gene and trimming were derived from the DNA, and the V and J assignments and clone size from that table. The sample table records fewer than 150,000 clones; 77% of these occur just once. About 3.7% of the sample belongs to the ten largest clones.

The entry originates in a study of cytomegalovirus exposure and HLA in healthy donors (dated by TCRdb to the late 2010s). The study in broad terms: According to an earlier analysis of 587 of the donors, 200 million or so T cells yielded over 90 million unique TCR beta sequences and about 280 Gb of sequence data. To study patterns of TCR occurrence, a later analysis re-analyzed previously published TCR beta repertoires from 666 donors and added high-resolution HLA genotyping. Rather than using new phenotypic data, the later analysis identified candidate immune exposures from TCR beta sequences and from how often those sequences occurred across donors. The number of typed donors differed by locus: 629-630 for A, B, C, DRB1 and DQB1; 522 for DQA1; about 600 for DPA1; and roughly 450 for DPB1. On average, approximately 250,000 unique TCR beta nucleotide sequences were sequenced per donor among about 400 genotyped donors of the cohort, with 15% to 20% of those sequences being non-productive. An earlier analysis of some 500 of the donors applied high-throughput TCR beta sequencing to assess whether each TCR beta V gene segment acted as functional or pseudogenic. A separate validation cohort of 100 to 150 different subjects was used in addition to the approximately 640-subject first cohort. Roughly 5 DR-DQ haplotypes were handled as single units for association and clustering, since linkage in the cohort was strong. All discovery cohort repertoires had been generated on a single sequencing platform. Class I and class II HLA loci were covered by the typing at four-digit resolution. An early release covering roughly 640 HLA-typed donors comprised around 300 gigabases of sequencing data and some 79 million unique TCR sequences. The study was designed to test whether signatures of past pathogen exposure could be identified by cataloging public T cell receptors. Donor age, sex, ethnicity and CMV serostatus were collected together with the repertoire data. In a later genetic analysis, genome-wide SNP genotypes for about three fifths of the roughly 670 donors were used, and that subset was treated as a discovery cohort. Among the 398 genotyped donors, 75% to 90% belonged to the genetic ancestry cluster associated with self-reported Caucasian donors. To predict cytomegalovirus infection status, the study combined high-throughput TCR immunosequencing, statistical association of individual TCRs with disease status, and machine learning. The T cell repertoires of several hundred subjects were profiled by immunosequencing and related to cytomegalovirus serostatus. What the authors observed across the whole study: Several of the top co-occurrence clusters appeared to be linked to parvovirus B19, influenza, CMV and Epstein-Barr virus, according to a later analysis. In a later analysis, most CMV-associated TCR beta chains were found to appear HLA-restricted, with HLA associations seemingly driven largely by CMV exposure. In a later analysis, HLA-associated TCR beta chains were found to be more clonally expanded and to have lower generation probabilities than equally common non-associated chains. It was suggested by the authors that the approach could potentially be generalized to other disease states and immunological phenotypes. Specific HLA alleles were associated with 16,951 TCR beta sequences at a false discovery rate of 0.05 in a later analysis. This cohort had only TCR beta chains sequenced, and the lack of alpha or paired-chain data limited which features could be detected. A further reported finding was that TCR beta sequences accurately predicted the HLA-A and HLA-B alleles for most subjects in the first cohort. Because some donors lacked HLA typing at each locus, the association tests relied only on the typed subset. In vitro tests confirmed that a few of the cytomegalovirus-associated TCR beta chains recognize cytomegalovirus antigens. The study listed 150 to 200 TCR beta chains as associated with cytomegalovirus. Linkage disequilibrium might explain the correlated functional status among segregating V segments, but an unknown experimental factor could not be ruled out. Cytomegalovirus status was reported to be diagnosed by the classifier with high specificity and sensitivity in both the original and validation cohorts. Assigning TCR associations to individual alleles was difficult when HLA alleles, especially DR and DQ, strongly co-occurred. Some IMGT-functional V segments, including TRBV6-2 and TRBV6-3, could not be distinguished by the 87-base-pair reads and were therefore excluded. Compared with the approximately 700-donor mean, donors in an Asian-associated ancestry cluster had fewer N-insertions in productive TCRs, according to a later genetic analysis. CMV serostatus was the only immune exposure information available for the cohort. The earlier analysis of 587 of the donors excluded some 16 rarely observed V segments, including chromosome 9 orphons, because counts were too low. Presence/absence analyses assumed roughly uniform sequencing depth across donors, an assumption that may not hold. A later analysis found that TCR association rates varied across HLA loci, with DRB1 alleles showing the most associated TCRs and HLA-C alleles the fewest. A group of highly shared sequence variants was considered likely to be a technical artifact of the sequencing pipeline. While some public TCRs were present in many individuals, most TCR sequences turned up only very rarely across donors. Broadly in line with IMGT annotations, most TCR beta V segments showed up in productive rearrangements about 87% or about 30% of the time in an earlier analysis of around 600 of the donors. V-gene and J-gene trimming of TCR beta chains was associated with a missense DCLRE1C variant in a later genetic analysis, and the association was replicated in an independent cohort.

The CDR3 numbers 12 residues from cysteine through phenylalanine. Only the CDR3 DNA stays, 36 bases, in frame from base 1. Sequences MDHEN (CDR1) and SYDVKM (CDR2) are obtained from the germline V gene. Material for sequencing was PBMCs. The receptor was isolated from a human donor in good health. The chain is made from TRBV28 and TRBJ1-2, with the D gene call left open. The DNA sequence is given as TGTGCCAGCAGTCCCCCGACGGAAAAGGCCGGGTTC. Translated, it gives CASSPPTEKAGF.